This T cell receptor beta chain was recorded in a study of breast tumors, draining lymph nodes, adjacent tissues. The study, taken as a whole, reports: Compared with lymph nodes, tumors were less diverse; compared with nontumor tissue, more.

The CDR3 contains 14 residues. The V gene's germline CDR1 is SQVTM and CDR2 ANQGSEA. V lost 1 base and J 4 bases, leaving 14 bases between the germline ends. This clonotype was seen many times. Its specificity is unknown. TCRdb independently ran MiXCR on the multiplex PCR reads; one entry per CDR3 protein. This sample yields about 21,000 distinct CDR3 sequences, of which roughly 40% are seen a single time; around 22% belongs to the top ten. Sequences were obtained from breast tumor tissue. V usage is TRBV29-1 and J usage is TRBJ2-7, with D possibly being TRBD2 (6 bases). This receptor was taken from a female donor with breast cancer. Some clones in this sample may be carry-over from other donors' samples. The CDR3 is CSVEAGEEVYEQYF. CDR3 nucleotide sequence: TGCAGCGTTGAAGCCGGGGAGGAGGTTTACGAGCAGTACTTC.